A selection of T cell receptor beta chains follows, all from one sample in a study of cytomegalovirus exposure and HLA in healthy donors. Clones were read by immunoSEQ multiplex PCR, and TCRdb kept only the in-frame ones, dropping some. The table lists fewer than 150,000 clones, around nine tenths of them singletons. Sequenced: PBMCs. The receptors were gathered from a woman in her late teens or twenties in good health and CMV-seropositive. The CDR3 runs from the conserved cysteine through the conserved F or W. A D gene is named only where the DNA matches it firmly. A clone size is listed for some rows: how often the clone was seen (once, few, many), or a class if it is expanded.

NA TRBJ2-3 TRBV18 NA TGTGCCAGCTCACCACCTCTAGCTGATACGCAGTATTTT CASSPPLADTQYF
NA TRBJ2-3 TRBV9 TRBD2 TGTGCCAGCAGCGGGACTAGCGGGTTCACAGATACGCAGTATTTT CASSGTSGFTDTQYF
NA TRBJ2-7 TRBV19 NA TGTGCCAGTAGAGGACTCTTAAGCTCCTACGAGCAGTACTTC CASRGLLSSYEQYF
NA TRBJ2-7 TRBV28 TRBD2 TGTGCCAGCACACTAGCGGGAGGGCCTTACGAGCAGTACTTC CASTLAGGPYEQYF
NA TRBJ2-7 TRBV21-1 NA TGTGCCAGCAGCAAAGATGGGGCCTTAGACAGTTCCTACGAGCAGTACTTC CASSKDGALDSSYEQYF
NA TRBJ2-2 TRBV18 TRBD2 TGTGCCAGCTCTCCAGGACTAGCGGGAGGGTCGAACACCGGGGAGCTGTTTTTT CASSPGLAGGSNTGELFF
NA TRBJ2-7 TRBV28 NA TGTGCCAGCAGTTTGGGGTTAGGGGTCCCCTACGAGCAGTACTTC CASSLGLGVPYEQYF
NA TRBJ2-1 TRBV7-3 NA TGTGCCAGCAGCTTAACAGACTCGAATGAGCAGTTCTTC CASSLTDSNEQFF
NA TRBJ1-3 TRBV9 NA TGTGCCAGCAGCGTAGAAAGTAAAGCGCCGAACTCTGGAAACACCATATATTTT CASSVESKAPNSGNTIYF
NA TRBJ2-7 TRBV7-3 NA TGTGCCAGCAGCTTAAAAGGCAGAGCGCCCTACGAGCAGTACTTC CASSLKGRAPYEQYF
NA TRBJ1-1 TRBV27 TRBD1 TGTGCCAGCAGTAAGGGACAGCTGGGGGCTGAAGCTTTCTTT CASSKGQLGAEAFF
once TRBJ1-2 TRBV4-1 NA TGCGCCAGCAGCCTGGACAGCGACTATGGCTACACCTTC CASSLDSDYGYTF
NA TRBJ1-4 TRBV30 NA TGTGCCTGGAGATTTTCGGGGAGTGAAAAACTGTTTTTT CAWRFSGSEKLFF
NA TRBJ1-3 TRBV7-9 NA TGTGCCAGCAGCTTAGGCGGGACTGGAAACACCATATATTTT CASSLGGTGNTIYF
NA TRBJ1-1 TRBV7-8 NA TGTGCCAGCAGCTTAGCCAGCGCGAAGGTGGGCACTGAAGCTTTCTTT CASSLASAKVGTEAFF
NA TRBJ1-2 TRBV6-5 NA TGTGCCAGCAGTTACTCGGGGGGGATTCTTTATGGCTACACCTTC CASSYSGGILYGYTF
NA TRBJ1-1 TRBV28 NA TGTGCCAGCAGTTTAAGTCAGTGGTGGGGAAGAGGGTCGAACACTGAAGCTTTCTTT CASSLSQWWGRGSNTEAFF
NA TRBJ2-4 TRBV7-9 TRBD1 TGTGCCAGCAGCTCGGGCGACAGGGGCGAAGGGATTCAGTACTTC CASSSGDRGEGIQYF
once TRBJ1-1 TRBV2 NA TGTGCCAGCAGTGAAGCGGAGGGCAACACTGAAGCTTTCTTT CASSEAEGNTEAFF
NA TRBJ2-1 TRBV2 NA TGTGCCAGCAGGCAGGAACTCAATGAGCAGTTCTTC CASRQELNEQFF
NA TRBJ2-4 TRBV2 NA TGTGCCAGCAAGTCGAGGGGGGGGTACAAAAACATTCAGTACTTC CASKSRGGYKNIQYF
NA TRBJ1-1 TRBV19 NA TGTGCCAGTAGCCGCCGTACAGGGAACACTGAAGCTTTCTTT CASSRRTGNTEAFF
NA TRBJ1-1 TRBV9 NA TGTGCCAGCAGCGTAGTATCCAGGGTGAACACTGAAGCTTTCTTT CASSVVSRVNTEAFF
NA TRBJ1-5 TRBV4-1 TRBD1 TGCGCCAGCAGCCCAGGGTTATTGGACAGGGGGCCTGGTCAGCCCCAGCATTTT CASSPGLLDRGPGQPQHF
NA TRBJ1-3 TRBV6-5 NA TGTGCCAGCAGTTACCGGGAAAAAGGAGGAAACACCATATATTTT CASSYREKGGNTIYF
NA TRBJ1-5 TRBV6-5 TRBD1 TGTGCCAGCAGTTACGACAGGGTAGGTGGGCCCCAGCATTTT CASSYDRVGGPQHF
NA TRBJ1-6 TRBV5-6 TRBD1 TGTGCCAGCAGCTTGGACAGGGGTAATAATTCACCCCTCCACTTT CASSLDRGNNSPLHF
NA TRBJ2-5 TRBV28 NA TGTGCCAGCAGTTTGGGATTGGGGGCGTACCAAGAGACCCAGTACTTC CASSLGLGAYQETQYF
many TRBJ1-6 TRBV5-1 NA TGCGCCAGCAGCACCTTGGGGGCTACACACAGAAATTCACCCCTCCACTTT CASSTLGATHRNSPLHF
NA TRBJ2-3 TRBV18 NA TGTGCCAGCTCACTCAATGACTACCCAGATACGCAGTATTTT CASSLNDYPDTQYF